These 27 T cell receptor beta chains originate from one sample sequenced in a study of T cells in Graves' hyperthyroidism and ophthalmopathy. Regions amplified from RNA transcripts were the TCR beta CDR3 regions. The HTBI set primed first-round TCR CDR3 RT-PCR. TCRdb re-called the multiplex PCR reads through MiXCR, storing one row per CDR3 protein. The table includes 350,000 to 450,000 distinct CDR3 sequences, about 15% detected once. The sample taken for sequencing was blood. The receptors derive from a woman aged 55-70 years with Graves' hyperthyroidism.

This clonotype was detected ten times or more. V usage is TRBV30 and J usage is TRBJ2-1; D unresolved. The germline V and J ends were trimmed by 6 bases and 6 bases, with 15 bases remaining between them. Germline CDR1 and CDR2: GTSNPN and SVGIG (reference sequence). The CDR3 is 13 amino acids. The CDR3: CACDTPLTNEQFF. The CDR3 coding sequence is TGTGCCTGCGACACTCCTCTTACCAATGAGCAGTTCTTC.

This clonotype showed up just a few times. V is TRBV19 and J is TRBJ1-4; no reliable D call. The germline CDR1 and CDR2 sequences are LNHDA and SQIVND (reference sequence). CDR3 length: 15 amino acids. V lost 0 bases to trimming and J lost 8 bases, with 13 bases between them. CDR3 in amino acids: CASSIDRLSDEKLFF. The CDR3 region has the DNA TGTGCCAGTAGTATAGATAGGCTGTCGGACGAAAAACTGTTTTTT.

This clonotype was seen ten or more times. The chain combines TRBV7-2 with TRBJ2-5; 10 bases agree with TRBD1. Trimming removed 0 bases from V and 4 bases from J; junction bases left unmatched: 5. Germline V gene data show CDR1 as SGHTA and CDR2 as FQGNSA. This CDR3 contains 16 residues. Written as DNA, the CDR3 is TGTGCCAGCAGCTTAGCGAGGACAGGGGGACGAGAGACCCAGTACTTC. Protein: CASSLARTGGRETQYF.

This clonotype showed up many times. In DNA, the CDR3 is TGTGCCACCAGGACTAGCGGGAGTAACAATGAGCAGTTCTTC. Translating gives CATRTSGSNNEQFF. This rearrangement joins TRBV24-1 to TRBJ2-1; 12 bases line up with TRBD2. Trimming at V came to 7 bases and at J to 5 bases, leaving 2 bases not matched to a gene. The CDR3 loop spans 14 amino acids. Germline CDR1 reads KGHDR; CDR2 reads SFDVKD.

This clonotype has a count of ten or more. The chain uses TRBV12-3 or TRBV12-4 and TRBJ1-2; 7 positions agree with TRBD1. The ends lost 8 bases at V and 3 bases at J; junction bases unmatched: 6. This CDR3 region has 13 residues. CDR3 sequence (DNA): TGTGCCAGCGAAACCGGGACAGACTATGGCTACACCTTC. Encoded protein: CASETGTDYGYTF.

Notes on this clonotype: This could be a read error, since a much larger clone is one nucleotide away. CDR3 amino acids: CASSLEAGSIEAQYF. The CDR3 DNA reads TGTGCCAGCAGCTTAGAGGCAGGGAGTATAGAGGCCCAGTACTTC. The rearrangement uses TRBV13 and TRBJ2-5; D possibly uses TRBD1 or TRBD2 (5 bases each). Germline lookup yields CDR1 PRHDT and CDR2 FYEKMQ (reference sequence). The CDR3 loop spans 15 amino acids.

The chain couples TRBV25-1 to TRBJ2-7; possibly TRBD1 or TRBD2 for D (5 bases each). V shed 5 bases and J shed 7 bases, with 12 bases lying between them. The CDR3 loop spans 12 amino acids. Germline lookup yields CDR1 MGHDK and CDR2 SYGVNS. CDR3 amino acids: CASSRGAGEQYF. CDR3 DNA sequence: TGTGCCAGCAGTCGAGGGGCAGGGGAGCAGTACTTC.

This chain links TRBV20-1 with TRBJ2-1, with 14 bases identical to TRBD2. CDR3 length: 15 amino acids. Germline trimming cut 6 bases from V and 4 bases from J; bases unmatched to any gene: 5. Germline values: CDR1 DFQATT, CDR2 SNEGSKA (reference sequence). CDR3 in DNA: TGCAGTGCGGTAGGACTAGCGGGAGGATACAATGAGCAGTTCTTC. It translates to CSAVGLAGGYNEQFF.

The chain couples TRBV7-9 to TRBJ2-7; TRBD1 matches 9 bases. CDR1 SEHNR and CDR2 FQNEAQ come from the germline V gene (reference sequence). V shed 1 base, J shed 5 bases, and the junction held 6 bases outside the gene matches. The CDR3 consists of 15 residues. For the CDR3, the DNA is TGTGCCAGCAGCTTAGTAGGGACAGGGAGAGACGAGCAGTACTTC. Protein sequence: CASSLVGTGRDEQYF.

This clonotype was detected ten times or more. V usage is TRBV28 and J usage is TRBJ1-4; D possibly corresponds to TRBD1 (5 bases). This CDR3 has 13 amino acids. Germline CDR1 and CDR2: MDHEN and SYDVKM. Trimming took 7 bases from V and 3 from J, leaving 9 bases between them. In DNA, the CDR3 is TGTGCCAGCAAAATGACAGCTAATGAAAAACTGTTTTTT. Protein product: CASKMTANEKLFF.

The V call is TRBV11-1, the J call TRBJ2-3; TRBD2 agrees at 10 bases. This CDR3 comprises 16 residues. Germline-derived CDR1 and CDR2 are SGHAT and FQDESV (reference sequence). Trimming took 1 base from V and 4 from J; bases not matched to a gene: 5. CDR3 nucleotides: TGTGCCAGCAGCTTAGGTCCTAGCGGGAGCGCAGATACGCAGTATTTT. Translating gives CASSLGPSGSADTQYF.

In this sample, this clonotype turned up a few times. The V gene is TRBV6-1, the J gene TRBJ1-3; 8 nucleotides agree with TRBD1. J was trimmed by 2 bases and V by 5 bases; bases with no gene match: 8. The CDR3 extends over 16 amino acids. Germline V lookup: CDR1 MNHNS, CDR2 SASEGT. DNA of the CDR3: TGTGCCAGCAGTTACGGGACAGGATTCACTGGAAACACCATATATTTT. The encoded protein is CASSYGTGFTGNTIYF.

The gene calls are TRBV7-8 and TRBJ1-6; D gene ambiguous. V lost 0 bases to trimming and J lost 6 bases, with 6 bases between them. This CDR3 region has 14 residues. The germline V gene encodes CDR1 SGHVS and CDR2 FQNEAQ. The CDR3, as DNA: TGTGCCAGCAGCTTAGCGCAGGTTAATTCACCCCTCCACTTT. It is translated as CASSLAQVNSPLHF.

This clonotype has a count of ten or more. V is TRBV7-3 and J is TRBJ2-3; TRBD2 aligns across 13 bases. Germline V gene lookup returns CDR1 SGHTA and CDR2 FQGTGA. The CDR3 contains 16 residues. The V segment lost 5 bases and the J segment 3 bases; nucleotides outside the gene matches: 5. The CDR3 reads CASSIGLAGETDTQYF. The CDR3, as DNA: TGTGCCAGCAGCATTGGACTAGCGGGAGAAACAGATACGCAGTATTTT.

The CDR3 sequence is CSVEAYTEAFF. As DNA, the CDR3 is TGCAGCGTTGAAGCGTACACTGAAGCTTTCTTT. This chain joins TRBV29-1 and TRBJ1-1; D remains unclear. Trimming pared 1 base from V and 3 bases from J, leaving 3 bases between. CDR3 size: 11 residues. Germline V CDR1 and CDR2: SQVTM, ANQGSEA. The whole variable domain, filled in from reference TRBV29-1 and TRBJ1-1, reads SAVISQKPSRDICQRGTSLTIQCQVDSQVTMMFWYRQQPGQSLTLIATANQGSEATYESGFVIDKFPISRPNLTFSTLTVSNMSPEDSSIYLCSVEAYTEAFFGQGTRLTVV.

This clonotype appeared a few times. The DNA for the CDR3 is TGCGCCAGCAGCTTGGGTGGATGGGGTATCTATGCCGGGGAGCTGTTTTTT. This codes for CASSLGGWGIYAGELFF. V and J are TRBV5-1 and TRBJ2-2; D ambiguous. Trimming removed 0 bases from V and 6 bases from J, with 18 bases in between. CDR1 and CDR2 from the germline V gene are SGHRS and YFSETQ. The CDR3 has 17 amino acids.

The chain joins TRBV20-1 to TRBJ1-1, with TRBD1 as a possible D gene (6 bases). Germline values: CDR1 DFQATT, CDR2 SNEGSKA (reference sequence). This CDR3 is built from 13 residues. The V end was cut by 3 bases, the J end by 4 bases, with 12 bases between. The CDR3 coding sequence is TGCAGTGCTAGGTGGGGGGCTGGCACTGAAGCTTTCTTT. Amino acid sequence: CSARWGAGTEAFF.

The rearrangement uses TRBV29-1 and TRBJ1-2; D uncertain. The V and J ends lost 7 bases and 1 base respectively, with 7 bases between them. The CDR3 loop spans 11 amino acids. CDR1 is SQVTM, CDR2 ANQGSEA, per germline. This CDR3 is CSGRDNYGYTF. CDR3 DNA: TGCAGCGGGAGGGATAACTATGGCTACACCTTC.

This clonotype occurred a few times. The chain combines TRBV5-4 with TRBJ2-2, with 11 bases lining up with TRBD2. The V segment lost 0 bases and the J segment 7 bases; nucleotides outside the gene matches: 14. This CDR3 spans 19 amino acids. CDR1 is SGHNT and CDR2 is YYREEE in the germline V gene (reference sequence). The CDR3 loop reads CASSLAVGLAGGQVGELFF. CDR3 nucleotides: TGTGCCAGCAGCTTGGCCGTCGGTTTAGCGGGAGGGCAAGTCGGGGAGCTGTTTTTT. The complete variable domain, with remaining parts taken from reference TRBV5-4 and TRBJ2-2, reads ETGVTQSPTHLIKTRGQQVTLRCSSQSGHNTVSWYQQALGQGPQFIFQYYREEENGRGNFPPRFSGLQFPNYSSELNVNALELDDSALYLCASSLAVGLAGGQVGELFFGEGSRLTVL.

The chain joins TRBV5-5 to TRBJ2-7; D perhaps matches TRBD1 (5 bases). CDR3 length equals 13 residues. Germline CDR1 reads SGHKS; CDR2 reads YYEKEE (reference sequence). The germline V and J ends were trimmed by 2 bases and 6 bases, with 12 bases remaining between them. The CDR3 DNA follows: TGTGCCAGCAGCTTTGCCCAGGGTTCCGAGCAGTACTTC. Its protein product is CASSFAQGSEQYF. The full variable domain, completed using reference TRBV5-5 and TRBJ2-7, is DAGVTQSPTHLIKTRGQQVTLRCSPISGHKSVSWYQQVLGQGPQFIFQYYEKEERGRGNFPDRFSARQFPNYSSELNVNALLLGDSALYLCASSFAQGSEQYFGPGTRLTVT.

This clonotype was counted between two and nine times. Given the absence of the conserved phenylalanine or tryptophan at the CDR3 end, a read error is likely. The V and J genes are TRBV20-1 and TRBJ2-7; possible D gene TRBD2, 7 bases. Germline lookup yields CDR1 DFQATT and CDR2 SNEGSKA (reference sequence). CDR3 size: 14 residues. V gave up 3 bases and J gave up 5 bases, with 17 bases separating them. The CDR3: CSARGTGGGDEQYL. The CDR3 DNA reads as TGCAGTGCTAGGGGAACGGGGGGCGGCGACGAGCAGTACCTC.

This clonotype has a handful of counts. The chain couples TRBV29-1 to TRBJ2-7, with 9 bases identical to TRBD2. The germline gives CDR1 SQVTM, CDR2 ANQGSEA. Losses at the gene ends were 6 bases for V and 1 base for J; bases not matched to a gene: 4. The CDR3 consists of 13 residues. CDR3 in DNA: TGCAGCGTATGGGCGGGGGGGTCCTACGAGCAGTACTTC. This codes for CSVWAGGSYEQYF.

This clonotype was seen many times. V and J are TRBV7-8 and TRBJ1-1; tentatively, D is TRBD1 (5 bases). This CDR3 contains 17 residues. V lost 3 bases and J 1 base, leaving 18 bases between the germline ends. The germline gives CDR1 SGHVS, CDR2 FQNEAQ. CDR3 protein: CASSFSQGGLPNTEAFF. CDR3 coding DNA: TGTGCCAGCAGCTTTAGCCAGGGCGGACTTCCGAACACTGAAGCTTTCTTT.

This chain joins TRBV7-9 and TRBJ2-3; D is perhaps TRBD2 (5 bases). Trimming removed 1 base from V and 10 bases from J, with 9 bases in between. Germline V gives CDR1 SEHNR, CDR2 FQNEAQ (reference sequence). The CDR3 contains 12 residues. CDR3 coding DNA: TGTGCCAGCAGCTTAGAGACTAATGCGCAGTATTTT. It yields the protein CASSLETNAQYF.

Ten or more counts support this clonotype. This chain connects TRBV29-1 to TRBJ2-7, with TRBD1 as a possible D gene (6 bases). The V gene's germline CDR1 is SQVTM and CDR2 ANQGSEA. The CDR3 runs 13 residues. Trimming pared 4 bases from V and 0 bases from J, leaving 10 bases between. As DNA, the CDR3 is TGCAGCGTTGCCGGGACAAACTCCTACGAGCAGTACTTC. The encoded protein is CSVAGTNSYEQYF.

Notes on this clonotype: This clone may be a read error of a much larger clone one base away. The V and J genes are TRBV30 and TRBJ1-4; 8 bases match TRBD1. This CDR3 comprises 15 residues. The trim removed 3 bases at V and 5 bases at J, leaving 8 bases unmatched. Germline V gene data show CDR1 as GTSNPN and CDR2 as SVGIG (reference sequence). CDR3 nucleotide sequence: TGTGCCTGGAGCCCGGGACAGGCTACCAATGAAAAACTGTTTTTT. This gives the protein CAWSPGQATNEKLFF.

This clonotype showed up many times. The rearrangement links TRBV18 to TRBJ2-1; D is unclear. This CDR3 has 15 residues. Germline V lookup: CDR1 KGHSH, CDR2 LQKENI. V was trimmed by 0 bases and J by 6 bases, leaving 12 bases between them. The CDR3 nucleotides read TGTGCCAGCTCACCACCGATATATACACCCAATGAGCAGTTCTTC. Protein sequence: CASSPPIYTPNEQFF.